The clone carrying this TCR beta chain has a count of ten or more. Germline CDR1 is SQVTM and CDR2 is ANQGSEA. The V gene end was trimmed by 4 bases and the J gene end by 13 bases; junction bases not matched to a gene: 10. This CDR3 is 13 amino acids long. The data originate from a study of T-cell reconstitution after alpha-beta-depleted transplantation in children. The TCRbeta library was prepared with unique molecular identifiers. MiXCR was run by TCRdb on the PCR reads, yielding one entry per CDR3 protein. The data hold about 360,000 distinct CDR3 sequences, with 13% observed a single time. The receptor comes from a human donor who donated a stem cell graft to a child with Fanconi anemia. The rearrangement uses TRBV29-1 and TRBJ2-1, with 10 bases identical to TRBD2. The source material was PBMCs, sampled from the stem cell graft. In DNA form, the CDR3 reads TGCAGCGTTGTAGTACTAGCGGGGACTGATCAGTTCTTC. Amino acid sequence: CSVVVLAGTDQFF.